This T cell receptor beta chain was sequenced in a study of blood T cells in healthy people across ages. The second PCR ran roughly 6 to 12 cycles with a sample-barcoded 5' primer and J-beta primers. One entry per CDR3 protein results from TCRdb running MiXCR on the 5' RACE reads. This sample has approximately 1,000,000 distinct CDR3 sequences, with around two fifths found just once. This clonotype was seen more than once but under ten times. Its target is unknown. Healthy individuals of Caucasian origin from Russia, aged about 6 to 95, served as donors. Points from the study as a whole: Conclusively comparing naive with antigen-experienced cells was impossible with unsorted PBMCs.

V was pared by 0 bases and J by 3 bases, with 14 bases between. This CDR3 has 15 residues. The germline V gene encodes CDR1 DFQATT and CDR2 SNEGSKA (reference sequence). This sequence was found in a man between 18 and 29 years old in good health. V is TRBV20-1 and J is TRBJ1-1, with D hard to call. Sequencing was carried out using blood. CDR3 amino acids: CSARERRTVDTEAFF. The CDR3 DNA reads as TGCAGTGCTAGAGAGAGAAGAACAGTGGACACTGAAGCTTTCTTT.